The text below deals with one TCR beta chain. Its binding antigen is unknown. No quality values exist for individual bases; no much larger clone is one base distant. The immunoSEQ Assay, a bias-controlled multiplex PCR, was used to amplify TCRbeta CDR3 regions from genomic DNA. Per the source publication's procedure: The number of nucleated cells in each sample was estimated from the amplification of reference gene primers within the assay. Sequence reads were collapsed and filtered to measure the absolute abundance of every unique TCRbeta CDR3 rearrangement. For each sample, productive Simpson clonality was calculated as the square root of Simpson's diversity index across productive rearrangements. Entries here come from immuneACCESS through TCRdb and include only in-frame sequences with V and J called. Some clones fail to appear in such tables; in the studies checked, an unresolved V gene covers under half of the shortfall, and the cause of the remainder is unknown. That table supplies the V and J calls and clone size; D and trimming were determined from the DNA. The sample table contains fewer than 120,000 clones; only one count was recorded for 82% of them. The ten largest account for 16% of the sample.

The sample comes from a study of blood T cell repertoires in COVID-19 (dated by TCRdb to between 2020 and 2021). The study in broad terms: Samples covering the acute and convalescent phases of COVID-19 were provided by collaborators in the United States, Italy and Spain. Nearly every sample came with metadata listing a de-identified subject ID, COVID-19 status, age in years and sex. The samples were drawn from the first 160 participants of the ongoing ImmuneRACE study and from 1,254 subjects provided by 6 global collaborators. Deeply sampled blood TCRbeta repertoires from subjects exposed to, actively infected with, or recovered from COVID-19 were included in the dataset. The repertoires were made available in a free public database intended to serve as a resource for research on the immune response to SARS-CoV-2. The material from the prospective study consisted of cDNA or gDNA derived from T cells, B-cell-depleted T cells, or PBMCs. Where available, HLA class I and class II types were taken from metadata supplied by the sample provider and were not determined by assay-based typing. Summary of the overall study and its limitations: How much clinical and demographic metadata was included differed by source and by participant, and the metadata was provided uncurated.

Whole blood was collected in K2EDTA tubes by collaborating institutions according to the institutions' own protocols. For TCRbeta analysis, collaborators shipped samples as frozen whole blood, isolated PBMCs, or DNA extracted from either of those sample types. Reading from cysteine to phenylalanine, the CDR3 counts 14 amino acids. The CDR3 DNA has 42 bases and is translated from base 1. From the germline V gene, CDR1 is SNHLY and CDR2 is FYNNEI. V is pruned by 6 bases and J by 8 bases, leaving 8 bases of the junction without a gene match. The sequenced sample was peripheral blood. This TCR derives from a woman aged 60-75 years with acute or convalescent COVID-19. The chain is encoded by TRBV2 joined to TRBJ1-4; 8 bases in between match TRBD1. The encoded CDR3 is CASRTGQGDEKLFF. The bases read TGTGCCAGCAGGACCGGACAGGGAGACGAAAAACTGTTTTTT.